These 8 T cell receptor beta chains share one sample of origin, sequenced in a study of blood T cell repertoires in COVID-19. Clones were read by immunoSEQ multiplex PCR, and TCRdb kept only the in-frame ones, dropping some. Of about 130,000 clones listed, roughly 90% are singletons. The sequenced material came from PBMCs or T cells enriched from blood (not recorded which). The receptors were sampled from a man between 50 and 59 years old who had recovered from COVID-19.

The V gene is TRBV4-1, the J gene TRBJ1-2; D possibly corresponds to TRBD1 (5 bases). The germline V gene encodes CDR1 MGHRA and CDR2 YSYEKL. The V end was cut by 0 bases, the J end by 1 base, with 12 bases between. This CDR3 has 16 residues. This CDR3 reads CASSQDNRLINYGYTF. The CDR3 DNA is TGCGCCAGCAGCCAAGATAACAGGCTCATTAACTATGGCTACACCTTC.

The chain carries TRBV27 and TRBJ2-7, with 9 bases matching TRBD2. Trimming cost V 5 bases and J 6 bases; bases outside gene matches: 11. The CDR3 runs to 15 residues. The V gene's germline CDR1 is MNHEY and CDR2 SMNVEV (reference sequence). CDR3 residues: CASSRTGTSTTEQYF. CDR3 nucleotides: TGTGCCAGCAGTAGAACCGGGACTAGCACAACCGAGCAGTACTTC.

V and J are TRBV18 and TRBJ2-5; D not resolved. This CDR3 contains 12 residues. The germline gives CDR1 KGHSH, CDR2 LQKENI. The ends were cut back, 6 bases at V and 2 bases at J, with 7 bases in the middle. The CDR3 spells CASSADQETQYF. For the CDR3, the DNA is TGTGCCAGCTCCGCGGATCAAGAGACCCAGTACTTC.

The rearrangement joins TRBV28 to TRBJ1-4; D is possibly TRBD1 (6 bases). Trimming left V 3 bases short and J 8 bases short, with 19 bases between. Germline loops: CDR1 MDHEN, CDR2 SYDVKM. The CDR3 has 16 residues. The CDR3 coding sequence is TGTGCCAGCAGTTTGTTGGTGGGGGGGCGGGAGGAAAAACTGTTTTTT. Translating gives CASSLLVGGREEKLFF.

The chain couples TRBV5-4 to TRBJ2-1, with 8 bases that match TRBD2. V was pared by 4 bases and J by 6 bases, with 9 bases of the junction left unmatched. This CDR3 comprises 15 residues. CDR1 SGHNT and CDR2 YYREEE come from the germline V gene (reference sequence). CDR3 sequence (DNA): TGTGCCAGCAGCCATAGCGGGAACGGTTTCAATGAGCAGTTCTTC. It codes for CASSHSGNGFNEQFF.

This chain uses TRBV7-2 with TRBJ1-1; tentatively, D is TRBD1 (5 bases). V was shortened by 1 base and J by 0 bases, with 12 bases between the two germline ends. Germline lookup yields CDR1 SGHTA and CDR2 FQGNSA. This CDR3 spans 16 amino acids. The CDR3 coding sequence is TGTGCCAGCAGCTTAGTAGTCGGGGGGTTGAACACTGAAGCTTTCTTT. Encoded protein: CASSLVVGGLNTEAFF.

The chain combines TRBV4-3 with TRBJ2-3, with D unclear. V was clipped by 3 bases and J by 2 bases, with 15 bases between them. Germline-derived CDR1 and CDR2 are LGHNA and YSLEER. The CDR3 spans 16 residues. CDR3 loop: CASSQSLLIYTDTQYF. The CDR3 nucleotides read TGCGCCAGCAGCCAGAGTCTTTTAATATACACAGATACGCAGTATTTT.

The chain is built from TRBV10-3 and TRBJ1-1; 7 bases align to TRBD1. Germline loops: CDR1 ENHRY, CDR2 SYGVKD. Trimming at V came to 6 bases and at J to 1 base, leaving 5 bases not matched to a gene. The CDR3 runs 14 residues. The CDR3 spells CAISQGQRNTEAFF. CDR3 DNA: TGTGCCATCAGCCAGGGACAGAGGAACACTGAAGCTTTCTTT.